This TCR beta chain was identified during a study of T cells in Graves' hyperthyroidism and ophthalmopathy. TCR beta CDR3 regions were amplified from RNA transcripts. The HTBI set primed first-round TCR CDR3 RT-PCR. TCRdb itself ran the multiplex PCR reads through MiXCR, one entry per CDR3 protein. The top ten hold under 55% of the sample, which has over 400,000 distinct CDR3 sequences, less than 25% seen once. This clonotype came up a few times. Its antigen remains unknown. Study-wide findings and caveats: Expanded thyroid clonotypes (above 0.001) were mostly also found in blood.

Each ophthalmopathy patient scored at least 3 on the Clinical Activity Score and at least 4 on NOSPECS grade, with duration under 3 months. Clinical symptoms, serum thyroxine, TRAb, thyroid ultrasound and orbital computed tomography informed diagnoses. Germline values: CDR1 SGHRS, CDR2 YFSETQ. V was trimmed by 4 bases and J by 1 base, leaving 12 bases between them. This CDR3 is 14 amino acids long. V gene TRBV5-1 combines with J gene TRBJ2-7, with D perhaps TRBD1 or TRBD2 (5 bases each). The sequencing sample was made of blood. This clonotype was sampled from a woman in her seventies with Graves' ophthalmopathy. As DNA, the CDR3 is TGCGCCAGCAGCCACCGGGACGCTTCCTACGAGCAGTACTTC. Its translation: CASSHRDASYEQYF.